Listed below are T cell receptor beta chains from one sample, sequenced in a study of Tregs in tolerant kidney transplant recipients. Sequencing was performed with immunoSEQ multiplex PCR; in TCRdb, only in-frame clones are kept and a portion is missing. In the table there are some 65,000 clones, 84% of which are singletons. Specimen: CD4+ T cells from blood. Source of these receptors: a human donor in good health. Both conserved end residues are part of each CDR3. A D gene is named only where the DNA matches it firmly. Clone size is shown for a subset of rows, as once, few, many or a class of expanded clone.

clone_size d_call j_call v_call cdr3_length cdr3_aa cdr3_nt
- TRBD1 TRBJ2-7 TRBV19 14 CASSPGQYYYEQYF TGTGCCAGTAGCCCGGGACAGTACTATTACGAGCAGTACTTC
few TRBD1 TRBJ2-1 TRBV5-4 16 CASSWGQPNSYNEQFF TGTGCCAGCAGCTGGGGACAGCCTAACTCCTACAATGAGCAGTTCTTC
- - TRBJ2-2 TRBV6-5 15 CASSPQGTNTGELFF TGTGCCAGCAGCCCCCAGGGGACAAACACCGGGGAGCTGTTTTTT
- - TRBJ2-1 TRBV7-9 14 CASSPQSTRGEQFF TGTGCCAGCAGCCCGCAATCTACGCGGGGTGAGCAGTTCTTC
- - TRBJ2-1 TRBV2 14 CASLPRVRPHEQFF TGTGCCAGCCTTCCCCGGGTCCGACCCCATGAGCAGTTCTTC
- - TRBJ1-3 TRBV11-2 14 CASSFWRGGNTIYF TGTGCCAGCAGCTTTTGGCGGGGTGGAAACACCATATATTTT
- - TRBJ1-1 TRBV5-1 11 CASSSDTEAFF TGCGCCAGCAGCTCGGACACTGAAGCTTTCTTT
- - TRBJ1-2 TRBV7-3 15 CASSPRGGGNYGYTF TGTGCCAGCAGCCCCCGGGGGGGTGGCAACTATGGCTACACCTTC
- TRBD1 TRBJ2-2 TRBV6-1 15 CASSGPTGVGGELFF TGTGCCAGCAGTGGCCCGACAGGGGTAGGCGGGGAGCTGTTTTTT
once TRBD2 TRBJ2-5 TRBV14 16 CASSQDRERGARAQYF TGTGCCAGCAGCCAAGATAGGGAGCGGGGGGCACGAGCCCAGTACTTC
- TRBD1 TRBJ1-4 TRBV6-5 15 CASRPTGGRGEKLFF TGTGCCAGCAGGCCAACAGGGGGCAGGGGTGAAAAACTGTTTTTT
- - TRBJ2-1 TRBV15 15 CATSRDLWEFYEQFF TGTGCCACCAGCAGAGATCTCTGGGAGTTCTATGAGCAGTTCTTC
- - TRBJ2-5 TRBV6-6 12 CASSDRQETQYF TGTGCCAGCAGTGACAGGCAAGAGACCCAGTACTTC
- TRBD1 TRBJ1-3 TRBV10-3 16 CAISESQGANGNTIYF TGTGCCATCAGTGAGTCACAGGGGGCGAATGGAAACACCATATATTTT
- - TRBJ1-1 TRBV29-1 11 CSVGRGAEAFF TGCAGCGTTGGGCGGGGGGCTGAAGCTTTCTTT
- - TRBJ2-1 TRBV15 15 CATSPPGDSYNEQFF TGTGCCACCAGTCCCCCGGGGGACTCCTACAATGAGCAGTTCTTC
- - TRBJ1-5 TRBV21-1 13 CASSIKENQPQHF TGTGCCAGCAGCATTAAGGAAAATCAGCCCCAGCATTTT
- - TRBJ1-4 TRBV7-9 14 CASSLEGWGEKLFF TGTGCCAGCAGCCTAGAGGGCTGGGGTGAAAAACTGTTTTTT
- TRBD1 TRBJ1-3 TRBV7-9 16 CASSTPGQSSGNTIYF TGTGCCAGCAGCACTCCGGGACAGAGCTCTGGAAACACCATATATTTT
- TRBD2 TRBJ2-3 TRBV2 14 CARTAGDLPDTQYF TGTGCCAGAACGGCGGGAGATCTCCCAGATACGCAGTATTTT
- TRBD1 TRBJ2-7 TRBV7-6 15 CASSLGGTGFYEQYF TGTGCCAGCAGCTTAGGAGGGACAGGGTTCTACGAGCAGTACTTC
- - TRBJ1-2 TRBV9 13 CASSEYPPHGYTF TGTGCCAGCAGCGAGTATCCACCCCATGGCTACACCTTC
- - TRBJ2-7 TRBV4-2 17 CASSQDTPAVGYYEQYF TGTGCCAGCAGCCAAGATACCCCGGCGGTCGGCTACTACGAGCAGTACTTC
- TRBD1 TRBJ2-7 TRBV10-3 13 CAISDTGGQDQYF TGTGCCATCAGTGATACAGGGGGCCAGGACCAGTACTTC
- TRBD1 TRBJ2-5 TRBV7-2 15 CASSLLSRGTETQYF TGTGCCAGCAGCCTTCTCTCCAGGGGGACAGAGACCCAGTACTTC
- - TRBJ2-3 TRBV4-2 15 CASSHSLGAPDTQYF TGTGCCAGCAGCCATAGTCTAGGGGCGCCAGATACGCAGTATTTT
- TRBD2 TRBJ2-3 TRBV19 15 CASSALAGGPDTQYF TGTGCCAGTAGTGCCCTAGCGGGAGGGCCGGATACGCAGTATTTT
- TRBD2 TRBJ2-3 TRBV5-1 14 CASSPRTSGDTQYF TGCGCCAGCAGCCCTCGGACTAGCGGCGATACGCAGTATTTT
- TRBD1 TRBJ1-2 TRBV9 17 CASSVTHGTEPFAGYTF TGTGCCAGCAGCGTAACCCACGGGACAGAGCCTTTTGCTGGCTACACCTTC
- - TRBJ1-1 TRBV6-5 12 CASGLGNTEAFF TGTGCCAGCGGCCTCGGGAACACTGAAGCTTTCTTT
- TRBD2 TRBJ2-1 TRBV18 17 CASSPEGLAGGGNEQFF TGTGCCAGCTCACCAGAAGGACTAGCGGGAGGAGGCAATGAGCAGTTCTTC
- TRBD2 TRBJ2-5 TRBV7-8 13 CASSFSGEKTQYF TGTGCCAGCAGCTTTAGCGGGGAGAAGACCCAGTACTTC
- - TRBJ1-1 TRBV25-1 12 CASSELGYEAFF TGTGCCAGCAGTGAACTAGGATACGAAGCTTTCTTT